This entry is about one TCR beta chain. Antigen: not known. This specimen comes from a study of cytomegalovirus exposure and HLA in healthy donors. Study-level findings and limits: CMV serostatus was the only immune exposure information that was available. The study labeled 170 or so TCR beta chains cytomegalovirus-associated. In a later analysis, TCR beta V- and J-gene trimming was associated with a missense DCLRE1C variant. CMV antigen specificity was confirmed in vitro for a few CMV-associated chains.

The V gene lost 10 bases and the J gene lost 7 bases, with 19 bases spanning the gap. Germline V gene sequence: CDR1 MNHNS, CDR2 SASEGT. This CDR3 has 14 residues. Both 60 Vbeta primers and 13 Jbeta primers went into the PCR. Assay used: immunoSEQ multiplex PCR; TCRdb lists only in-frame clones, some missing. The table has about 180,000 clones, around 81% seen once. This rearrangement joins TRBV6-1 to TRBJ2-2; a weak D match, TRBD1 (7 bases). The clonotype comes from a woman between 18 and 30 years old in good health and CMV-seropositive. Material: PBMCs. CDR3 DNA: TGTGCCATGAAAGGAGACAGGGAGGTCGGGGAGCTGTTTTTT. It is translated as CAMKGDREVGELFF.